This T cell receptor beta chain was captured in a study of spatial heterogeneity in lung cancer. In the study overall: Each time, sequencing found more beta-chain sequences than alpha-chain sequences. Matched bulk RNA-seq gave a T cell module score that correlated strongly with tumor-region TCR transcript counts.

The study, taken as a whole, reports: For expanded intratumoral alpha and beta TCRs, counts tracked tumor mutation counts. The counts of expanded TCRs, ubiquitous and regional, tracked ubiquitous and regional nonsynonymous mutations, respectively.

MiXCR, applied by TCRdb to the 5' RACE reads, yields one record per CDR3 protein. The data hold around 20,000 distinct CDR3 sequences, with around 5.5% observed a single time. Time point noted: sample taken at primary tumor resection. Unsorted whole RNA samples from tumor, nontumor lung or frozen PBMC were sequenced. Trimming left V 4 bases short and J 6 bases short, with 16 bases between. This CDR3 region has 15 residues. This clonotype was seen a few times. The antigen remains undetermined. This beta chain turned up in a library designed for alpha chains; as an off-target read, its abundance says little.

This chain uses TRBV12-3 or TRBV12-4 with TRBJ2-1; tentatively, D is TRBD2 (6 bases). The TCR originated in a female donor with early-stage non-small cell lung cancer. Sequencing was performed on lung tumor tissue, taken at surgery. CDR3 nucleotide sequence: TGTGCCAGCAGTTCTAGTCGCCGGGGGTCCAATGAGCAGTTCTTC. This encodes CASSSSRRGSNEQFF.